This TCR beta chain is drawn from a study of blood T cells in healthy people across ages. Study-level findings and limits: Investigators viewed diversity estimates from one million T cells as underestimates, the study reported.

Sample-barcoded 5' priming and a J-beta primer mix drove a second PCR of about 6 to 11 cycles. TCRdb reprocessed the 5' RACE reads via MiXCR and lists one record per CDR3 protein. This table holds approximately 1,700,000 distinct CDR3 sequences, 39% found once. There are 16 residues in the CDR3. Trimming left V 5 bases short and J 2 bases short, with 18 bases between. Germline CDR1 LNHNV, CDR2 YYDKDF (reference sequence). To note about this clonotype: The antigen is not known.

Healthy Caucasian individuals from Russia aged 6 to 90 were enrolled as donors. The sample comprised blood. The receptor's source is a human donor in good health. The V and J genes are TRBV15 and TRBJ1-2; perhaps TRBD1 as D (6 bases). The DNA for the CDR3 is TGTGCCACCAGCCCAAGGAGGGGGGCTCTGAACTATGGCTACACCTTC. Translation gives CATSPRRGALNYGYTF.